This T cell receptor (beta chain) was found in a study of blood T cell repertoires in COVID-19. Across the whole study: Acute and convalescent COVID-19 samples came from the United States, Italy and Spain. PBMCs, B-cell-depleted T cells, or T cells provided the cDNA or gDNA that made up the material.

From germline, CDR1 is SEHNR and CDR2 FQNEAQ (reference sequence). CDR3 size: 14 residues. Between the trimmed V and J ends, which lost 5 bases and 3 bases, there was a span of 14 bases. Original processing methods: The assay estimated nucleated cells by amplifying reference gene primers. Measured with immunoSEQ multiplex PCR; TCRdb has only the in-frame clones, and not every one. V and J calls and clone size are given by that table; D and trimming were obtained from the DNA. The repertoire holds 100,000 to 150,000 clones, with over 75% as singletons. The chain has TRBV7-9 and TRBJ2-7; D not resolved. Input material: peripheral blood. The source is a man older than 75 with active or convalescent COVID-19. The CDR3 reads CASSQWATGYEQYF. The CDR3 DNA reads TGTGCCAGCAGCCAGTGGGCGACCGGCTACGAGCAGTACTTC.